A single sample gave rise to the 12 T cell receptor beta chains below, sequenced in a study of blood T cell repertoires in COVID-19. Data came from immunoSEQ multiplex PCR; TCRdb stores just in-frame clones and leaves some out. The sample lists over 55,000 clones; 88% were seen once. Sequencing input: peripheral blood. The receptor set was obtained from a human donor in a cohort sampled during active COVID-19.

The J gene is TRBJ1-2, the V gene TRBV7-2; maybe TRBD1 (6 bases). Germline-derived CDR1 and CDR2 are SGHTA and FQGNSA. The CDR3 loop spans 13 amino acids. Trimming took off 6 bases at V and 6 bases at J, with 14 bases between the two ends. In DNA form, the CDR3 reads TGTGCCAGCAGGTATTCAGGGGCTCATGGCTACACCTTC. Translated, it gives CASRYSGAHGYTF.

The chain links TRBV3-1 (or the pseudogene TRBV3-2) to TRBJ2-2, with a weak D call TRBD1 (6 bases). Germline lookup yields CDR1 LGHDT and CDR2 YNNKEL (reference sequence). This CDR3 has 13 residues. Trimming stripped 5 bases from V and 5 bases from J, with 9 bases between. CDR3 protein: CASSLQGTGELFF. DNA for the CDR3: TGTGCCAGCAGCTTACAGGGAACCGGGGAGCTGTTTTTT.

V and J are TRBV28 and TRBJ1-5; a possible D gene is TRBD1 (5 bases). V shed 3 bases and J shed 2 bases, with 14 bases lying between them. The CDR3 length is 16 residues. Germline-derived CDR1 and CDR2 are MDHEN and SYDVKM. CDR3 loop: CASSFRVQSGNQPQHF. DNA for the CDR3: TGTGCCAGCAGTTTCAGGGTCCAATCCGGCAATCAGCCCCAGCATTTT. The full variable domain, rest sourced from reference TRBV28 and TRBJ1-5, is DVKVTQSSRYLVKRTGEKVFLECVQDMDHENMFWYRQDPGLGLRLIYFSYDVKMKEKGDIPEGYSVSREKKERFSLILESASTNQTSMYLCASSFRVQSGNQPQHFGDGTRLSIL.

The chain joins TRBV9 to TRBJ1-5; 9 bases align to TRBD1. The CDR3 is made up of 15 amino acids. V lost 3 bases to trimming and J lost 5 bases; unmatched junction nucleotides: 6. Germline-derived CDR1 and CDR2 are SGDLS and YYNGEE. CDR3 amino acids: CASSETGGVDQPQHF. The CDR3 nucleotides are TGTGCCAGCAGCGAGACAGGGGGTGTCGATCAGCCCCAGCATTTT.

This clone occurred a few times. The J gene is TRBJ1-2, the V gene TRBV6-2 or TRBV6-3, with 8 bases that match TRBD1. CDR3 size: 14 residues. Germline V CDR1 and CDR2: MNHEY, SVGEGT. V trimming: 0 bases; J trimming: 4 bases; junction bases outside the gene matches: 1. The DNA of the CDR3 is TGTGCCAGCAGTTACTCGACAGGGGCCTATGGCTACACCTTC. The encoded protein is CASSYSTGAYGYTF.

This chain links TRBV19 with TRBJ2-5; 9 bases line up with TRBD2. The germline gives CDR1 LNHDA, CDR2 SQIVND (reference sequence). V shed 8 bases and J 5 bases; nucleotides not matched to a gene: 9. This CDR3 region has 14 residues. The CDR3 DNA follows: TGTGCCAGTCTGGATAGCGGGAGAGCGGAGACCCAGTACTTC. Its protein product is CASLDSGRAETQYF.

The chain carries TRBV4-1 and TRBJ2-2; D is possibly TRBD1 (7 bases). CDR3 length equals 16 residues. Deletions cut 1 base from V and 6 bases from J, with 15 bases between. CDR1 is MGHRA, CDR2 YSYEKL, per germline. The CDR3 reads CASSQADREVAGELFF. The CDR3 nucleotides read TGCGCCAGCAGCCAAGCCGACAGGGAGGTTGCCGGGGAGCTGTTTTTT.

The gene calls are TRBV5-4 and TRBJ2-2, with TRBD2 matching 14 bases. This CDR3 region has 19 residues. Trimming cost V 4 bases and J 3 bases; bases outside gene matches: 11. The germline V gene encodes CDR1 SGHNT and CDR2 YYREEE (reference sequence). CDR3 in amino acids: CASSLTRLAGGLDTGELFF. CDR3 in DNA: TGTGCCAGCAGCCTAACAAGACTAGCGGGAGGGCTCGACACCGGGGAGCTGTTTTTT.

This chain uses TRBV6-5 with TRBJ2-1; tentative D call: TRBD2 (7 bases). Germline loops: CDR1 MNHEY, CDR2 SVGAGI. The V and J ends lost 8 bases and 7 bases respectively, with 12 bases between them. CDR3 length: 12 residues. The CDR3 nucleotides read TGTGCCAGCGGGGGGGCAAAAAATGAGCAGTTCTTC. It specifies CASGGAKNEQFF.

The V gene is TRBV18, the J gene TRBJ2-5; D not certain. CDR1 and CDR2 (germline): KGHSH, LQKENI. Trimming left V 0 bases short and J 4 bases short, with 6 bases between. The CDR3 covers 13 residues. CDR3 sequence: CASSPPETETQYF. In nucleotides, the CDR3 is TGTGCCAGCTCACCACCGGAGACAGAGACCCAGTACTTC.

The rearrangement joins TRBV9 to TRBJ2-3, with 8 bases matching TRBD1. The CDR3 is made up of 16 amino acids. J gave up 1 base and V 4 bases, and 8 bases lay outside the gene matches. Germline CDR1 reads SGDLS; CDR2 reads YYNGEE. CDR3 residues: CASSPRTGSGTDTQYF. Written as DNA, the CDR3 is TGTGCCAGCAGCCCAAGGACAGGGTCCGGCACAGATACGCAGTATTTT.

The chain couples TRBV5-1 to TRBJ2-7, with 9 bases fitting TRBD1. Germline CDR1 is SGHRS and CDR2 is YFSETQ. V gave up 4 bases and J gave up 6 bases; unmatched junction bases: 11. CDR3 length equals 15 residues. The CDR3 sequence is CASSPPGQGVSEQYF. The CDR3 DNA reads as TGCGCCAGCAGCCCACCGGGACAGGGTGTAAGCGAGCAGTACTTC.